The clone carrying this T cell receptor beta chain has a handful of counts. This sample was included in a study of control samples from healthy donors and cancer patients. The table came from immunoSEQ multiplex PCR; TCRdb's copy has only in-frame clones and leaves some out. This sample has roughly 130,000 clones; 80% to 95% occur once, and the top ten carry around 2.5%. The CDR3 extends over 15 amino acids. Trimming at V came to 2 bases and at J to 5 bases, leaving 3 bases not matched to a gene. CDR1 LNHDA and CDR2 SQIVND come from the germline V gene (reference sequence). The chain recombines TRBV19 with TRBJ2-3, with TRBD2 identical over 11 bases. The TCR originated in a man between 18 and 29 years old in good health. The sample was blood. CDR3 nucleotide sequence: TGTGCCAGTAGTATAACTAGCGGGAGTTTAGATACGCAGTATTTT. Encoded protein: CASSITSGSLDTQYF.